This T cell receptor (beta chain) was identified during a study of OX40 agonist ivuxolimab in advanced cancers. Study at large: Partial responses were observed in three patients, of whom one had hepatocellular carcinoma and two had cutaneous melanoma. Study conclusions and caveats: Partial responders at 0.1-3.0 mg/kg had among the lowest clonal expansion. CD8+ T cells averaged more expanded clones than CD4+. At 0.1 to 3.0 mg/kg, clonal expansion of CD4+ and CD8+ blood T cells had occurred by week 6.

Here immunoSEQ multiplex PCR was the method, and the copy in TCRdb shows in-frame clones only, minus some. This sample carries about 23,000 clones, over 70% of them seen once, and the ten largest clones take approximately 2%. As for this clone: Its antigen is unknown. The junction and the germline gene differ at one end; a read error may be behind it.

The TCR was taken from an adult with an advanced solid tumor such as melanoma, head and neck, liver or kidney cancer. Sample: CD4+ or CD8+ T cells sorted from blood, taken in a trial of the OX40 agonist ivuxolimab.

This CDR3 is CAGRKGSTEAFF. The CDR3, as DNA: TGTGCCGGCAGAAAGGGGAGTACTGAAGCTTTCTTT. The V call is TRBV2, the J call TRBJ1-1; tentative D call: TRBD1 (5 bases). The germline CDR1 and CDR2 sequences are SNHLY and FYNNEI. The CDR3 covers 12 residues. Combining the CDR3 with reference TRBV2 and TRBJ1-1 gives the whole variable domain EPEVTQTPSHQVTQMGQEVILRCVPISNHLYFYWYRQILGQKVEFLVSFYNNEISEKSEIFDDQFSVERPDGSNFTLKIRSTKLEDSAMYFCAGRKGSTEAFFGQGTRLTVV.